The clone carrying this TCR beta chain was counted only a few times. Its antigen is currently unknown. This entry comes from a study of CD8 T cells in ankylosing spondylitis. Study-level findings and limits: Clones linked to disease, bearing a CD8+ phenotype, were relatively rare in peripheral blood. In ankylosing spondylitis blood, a motif of seven to nine highly homologous TCR beta variants appeared characteristic. Reportedly, significant enrichment of disease-linked clones occurred in matched ankylosing spondylitis synovial fluid.

Germline V lookup: CDR1 MDHEN, CDR2 SYDVKM. This CDR3 is 13 amino acids long. Deletions cut 6 bases from V and 6 bases from J, with 12 bases between. Making the TCR beta libraries involved quantitative 5'-RACE with molecular barcodes. TCRdb re-called the 5' RACE reads through MiXCR, storing one row per CDR3 protein. The sample consists of approximately 25,000 distinct CDR3 sequences, roughly 17% of them appearing once. V gene TRBV28 combines with J gene TRBJ2-4; the D gene could be TRBD1 or TRBD2 (5 bases each). Sequencing was carried out using blood. This receptor was identified in a male donor with ankylosing spondylitis or in good health (not recorded which). The CDR3 DNA is TGTGCCAGCAGGCAAGAGGGGCTAAACATTCAGTACTTC. Amino acid sequence: CASRQEGLNIQYF.